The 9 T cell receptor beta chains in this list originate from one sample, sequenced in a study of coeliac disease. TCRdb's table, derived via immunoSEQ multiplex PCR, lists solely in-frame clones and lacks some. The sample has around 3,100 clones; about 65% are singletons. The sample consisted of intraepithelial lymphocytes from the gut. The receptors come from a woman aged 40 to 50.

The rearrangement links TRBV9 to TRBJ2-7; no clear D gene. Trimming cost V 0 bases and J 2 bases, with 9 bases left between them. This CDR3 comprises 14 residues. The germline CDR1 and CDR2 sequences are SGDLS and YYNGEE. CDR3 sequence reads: CASSVAPGAYEQYF. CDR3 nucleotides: TGTGCCAGCAGCGTAGCTCCGGGTGCCTACGAGCAGTACTTC.

The CDR3 is CASSLGGYEAFF. The CDR3 DNA reads TGTGCCAGCAGTCTAGGCGGCTATGAAGCTTTCTTT. The chain recombines TRBV28 with TRBJ1-1; D call uncertain. Trimming took off 5 bases at V and 7 bases at J, with 11 bases between the two ends. Germline CDR1 reads MDHEN; CDR2 reads SYDVKM. The CDR3 runs 12 residues. The whole variable domain, remainder taken from reference TRBV28 and TRBJ1-1, is DVKVTQSSRYLVKRTGEKVFLECVQDMDHENMFWYRQDPGLGLRLIYFSYDVKMKEKGDIPEGYSVSREKKERFSLILESASTNQTSMYLCASSLGGYEAFFGQGTRLTVV.

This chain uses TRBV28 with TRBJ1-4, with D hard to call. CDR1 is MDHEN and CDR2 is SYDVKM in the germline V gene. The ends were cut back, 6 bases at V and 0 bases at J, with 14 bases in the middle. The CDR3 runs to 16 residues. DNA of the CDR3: TGTGCCAGCAGACTGGGTTGGAGAACAACTAATGAAAAACTGTTTTTT. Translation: CASRLGWRTTNEKLFF.

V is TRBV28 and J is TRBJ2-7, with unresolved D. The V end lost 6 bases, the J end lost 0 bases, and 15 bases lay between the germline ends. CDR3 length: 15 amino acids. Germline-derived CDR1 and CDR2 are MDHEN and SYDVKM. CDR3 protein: CASRDVGRSSYEQYF. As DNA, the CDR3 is TGTGCCAGCAGGGATGTGGGCAGGTCCTCCTACGAGCAGTACTTC.

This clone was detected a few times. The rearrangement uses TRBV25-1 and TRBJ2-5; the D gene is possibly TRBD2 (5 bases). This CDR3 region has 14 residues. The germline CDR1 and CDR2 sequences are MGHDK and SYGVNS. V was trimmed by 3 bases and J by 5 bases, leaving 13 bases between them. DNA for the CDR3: TGTGCCAGCAGTGAGGAGGCACTAGGGGAGACCCAGTACTTC. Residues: CASSEEALGETQYF.

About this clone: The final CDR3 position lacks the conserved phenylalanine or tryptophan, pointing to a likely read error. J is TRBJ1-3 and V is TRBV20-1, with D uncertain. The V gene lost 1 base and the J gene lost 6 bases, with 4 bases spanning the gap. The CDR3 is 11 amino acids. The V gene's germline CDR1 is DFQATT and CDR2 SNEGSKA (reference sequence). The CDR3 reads CSARVENTIYL. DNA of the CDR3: TGCAGTGCTAGAGTTGAAAACACCATATATCTT.

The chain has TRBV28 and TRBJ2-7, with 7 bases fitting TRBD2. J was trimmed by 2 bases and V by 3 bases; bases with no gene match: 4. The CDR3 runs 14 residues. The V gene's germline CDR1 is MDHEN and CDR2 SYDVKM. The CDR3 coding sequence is TGTGCCAGCAGTTTCGGCGGGAGCGCCTACGAGCAGTACTTC. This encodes CASSFGGSAYEQYF.

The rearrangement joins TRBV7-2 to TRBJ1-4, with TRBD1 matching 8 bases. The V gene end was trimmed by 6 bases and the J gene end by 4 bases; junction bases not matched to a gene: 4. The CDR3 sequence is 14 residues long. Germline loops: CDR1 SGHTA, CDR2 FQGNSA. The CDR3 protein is CASRRQGFNEKLFF. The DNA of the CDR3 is TGTGCCAGCAGGAGACAGGGGTTTAATGAAAAACTGTTTTTT.

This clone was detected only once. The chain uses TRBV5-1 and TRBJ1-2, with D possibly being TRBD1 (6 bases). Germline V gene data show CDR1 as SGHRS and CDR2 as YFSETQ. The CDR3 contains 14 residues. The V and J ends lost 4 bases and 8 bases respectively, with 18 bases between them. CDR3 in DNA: TGCGCCAGCAGCCTCTTTGACACAGGGCAGGGCTACACCTTC. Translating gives CASSLFDTGQGYTF.